The clone carrying this TCR beta chain has at least ten counts. Its specificity is unknown. As the template, RNA transcripts were used to amplify TCR beta CDR3 regions. The authors performed first-round RT-PCR with HTBI primers and then a second-round multiplex PCR. One entry per CDR3 protein results from TCRdb running MiXCR on the multiplex PCR reads. Of around 1,200,000 distinct CDR3 sequences detected, around a third appear once; the ten largest clones hold 11%. A diagnosis was made from clinical symptoms together with serum thyroxine, TRAb, thyroid ultrasound and orbital computed tomography. This record comes from a study of Graves' ophthalmopathy and Graves' hyperthyroidism. Germline CDR1 SNHLY, CDR2 FYNNEI. The CDR3 totals 12 residues. J lost 6 bases, V lost 11 bases, and 5 bases had no gene match. Study-level points and caveats: Most thyroid clonotypes with frequency above 0.001 were detected in blood too.

This receptor was taken from an adult man with Graves' hyperthyroidism. Sequenced sample: peripheral blood or thyroid tissue (not recorded which). The rearrangement links TRBV2 to TRBJ1-5, with 9 nucleotides matching TRBD1. The CDR3 sequence: CAGGTGIQPQHF. DNA of the CDR3: TGTGCCGGAGGGACAGGGATTCAGCCCCAGCATTTT.